This is a list of T cell receptor beta chains from one sample in a study of vaccination and CD4 T cells after COVID-19. These receptors have no known antigen. One entry per CDR3 protein, called by TCRdb with MiXCR from the PCR reads. This sample has about 16,000 distinct CDR3 sequences, with approximately 58% found just once. The specimen comprised cultured CD4+ T cells from blood, sampled after SARS-CoV-2 vaccination. The receptors come from a human donor with COVID-19. CDR3s include the opening cysteine and the closing phenylalanine or tryptophan. D genes are given only for firm matches. Where a row states a size, it is once, few, many or the class of an expanded clone; other rows omit it.

TRBJ1-1	.	TRBV19	.	CASSARFDTEAFF	TGTGCCAGTAGTGCCCGGTTCGACACTGAAGCTTTCTTT
TRBJ2-7	TRBD1	TRBV20-1	few	CSASGIRGPGTYEQYF	TGCAGTGCTAGCGGAATAAGGGGGCCAGGGACCTACGAGCAGTACTTC
TRBJ1-1	TRBD1	TRBV15	few	CATSRDTGAGDTEAFF	TGTGCCACCAGCAGAGATACAGGGGCTGGGGACACTGAAGCTTTCTTT
TRBJ2-5	.	TRBV2	.	CASSGGRQFGAQYF	TGTGCCAGCAGTGGGGGACGGCAGTTTGGGGCCCAGTACTTC
TRBJ2-5	.	TRBV6-2/TRBV6-3	.	CASSYSLTTGFRQTPPETQYF	TGTGCCAGCAGTTACTCGTTGACTACAGGGTTTCGTCAGACCCCGCCGGAGACCCAGTACTTC
TRBJ1-6	.	TRBV7-2	.	CASSLTSYNSPLHF	TGTGCCAGCAGCTTAACCTCCTATAATTCACCCCTCCACTTT
TRBJ2-1	.	TRBV6-4	.	CASSDSGAVGTNEQFF	TGTGCCAGCAGTGACTCGGGGGCGGTTGGGACCAATGAGCAGTTCTTC
TRBJ1-2	.	TRBV19	.	CASSADTNYGYTF	TGTGCCAGTAGTGCCGACACAAACTATGGCTACACCTTC
TRBJ2-3	TRBD2	TRBV11-3	few	CASSLPIRRGSTDTQYF	TGTGCCAGCAGCTTACCCATCCGGCGGGGGTCCACAGATACGCAGTATTTT
TRBJ2-2	.	TRBV24-1	.	CATSDFTGSNTGELFF	TGTGCCACCAGTGATTTCACGGGTTCGAACACCGGGGAGCTGTTTTTT
TRBJ2-3	TRBD1	TRBV19	.	CASSKRQGGLSTDTQYF	TGTGCCAGTAGTAAACGACAGGGGGGTTTGAGCACAGATACGCAGTATTTT
TRBJ2-1	.	TRBV11-3	.	CASSKNRDEQFF	TGTGCCAGCAGCAAAAACAGGGATGAGCAGTTCTTC
TRBJ1-6	.	TRBV5-8	.	CASSRHTGNSPLHF	TGTGCCAGCAGCCGTCACACGGGGAATTCACCCCTCCACTTT
TRBJ2-3	.	TRBV20-1	few	CSAPATDTQYF	TGCAGTGCCCCAGCCACAGATACGCAGTATTTT
TRBJ2-3	TRBD2	TRBV6-1	.	CASRLPGGDTQYF	TGTGCCAGCAGACTTCCGGGGGGGGATACGCAGTATTTT
TRBJ2-1	TRBD2	TRBV20-1	.	CSARYPAGASYNEQFF	TGCAGTGCTAGATACCCAGCGGGGGCCTCCTACAATGAGCAGTTCTTC
TRBJ1-5	TRBD1	TRBV6-1	few	CASSEGTGKNQPQHF	TGTGCCAGCAGTGAAGGGACAGGGAAAAATCAGCCCCAGCATTTT
TRBJ2-2	.	TRBV7-8	.	CASSPQTVTNTGELFF	TGTGCCAGCAGCCCTCAGACAGTAACGAACACCGGGGAGCTGTTTTTT
TRBJ2-5	.	TRBV5-1	.	CASSFGGSNQETQYF	TGCGCCAGCAGCTTTGGGGGATCGAACCAAGAGACCCAGTACTTC
TRBJ1-5	.	TRBV7-2	few	CASSLETHRVTQPQHF	TGTGCCAGCAGCTTAGAGACCCACAGGGTGACTCAGCCCCAGCATTTT
TRBJ2-5	.	TRBV27	.	CASSLRRAGETQYF	TGTGCCAGCAGTTTGAGGAGGGCCGGGGAGACCCAGTACTTC
TRBJ1-2	.	TRBV12-3/TRBV12-4	.	CASSLGQRILYGCTF	TGTGCCAGCAGTTTAGGACAGCGAATTCTCTATGGCTGCACCTTC
TRBJ2-2	TRBD2	TRBV6-2/TRBV6-3	.	CASREPQLAGKRELFF	TGTGCCAGCAGGGAACCCCAGCTAGCGGGGAAACGGGAGCTGTTTTTT
TRBJ1-3	.	TRBV28	.	CASSFRGFGNTIYF	TGTGCCAGCAGTTTTCGCGGGTTTGGAAACACCATATATTTT
TRBJ2-2	.	TRBV6-1	few	CASRNRGTHTGELFF	TGTGCCAGCAGAAACCGTGGGACCCACACCGGGGAGCTGTTTTTT
TRBJ2-7	.	TRBV6-1	once	CASRPPGQGNHEQYF	TGTGCCAGCAGGCCTCCGGGACAAGGTAATCACGAGCAGTACTTC
TRBJ2-5	TRBD2	TRBV15	.	CATSRDRAGTSVQETQYF	TGTGCCACCAGCAGAGATCGAGCGGGGACTAGCGTGCAAGAGACCCAGTACTTC
TRBJ2-1	.	TRBV6-1	few	CASSEAGAEFQFRFF	TGTGCCAGCAGTGAAGCGGGGGCCGAGTTCCAATTTCGGTTCTTC
TRBJ2-1	.	TRBV20-1	.	CSASRNNEQFF	TGCAGTGCTTCTCGGAACAATGAGCAGTTCTTC
TRBJ2-7	.	TRBV21-1	.	CASSTRHRDGRGYF	TGTGCCAGCAGCACCAGACACCGGGACGGGCGAGGGTACTTC
TRBJ1-2	.	TRBV5-1	.	CASSLGGGTYGYTF	TGCGCCAGCAGCTTGGGTGGGGGAACCTATGGCTACACCTTC
TRBJ1-1	.	TRBV21-1	.	CASSKGAEGGWNTEAFF	TGTGCCAGCAGCAAAGGGGCTGAGGGCGGATGGAACACTGAAGCTTTCTTT
TRBJ2-1	.	TRBV27	.	CASTFLGSQGNEQFF	TGTGCCAGCACTTTCCTCGGGAGCCAGGGCAATGAGCAGTTCTTC
TRBJ1-2	TRBD1	TRBV19	.	CASSIVGQLNYGYTF	TGTGCCAGTAGTATAGTGGGACAGCTTAACTATGGCTACACCTTC
TRBJ1-5	TRBD1	TRBV20-1	few	CSAREGTGGRQPQHF	TGCAGTGCTAGAGAGGGGACAGGGGGTCGGCAGCCCCAGCATTTT
TRBJ1-2	.	TRBV19	.	CASSIVPPYGYTF	TGTGCCAGTAGTATTGTCCCCCCCTATGGCTACACCTTC
TRBJ2-5	TRBD2	TRBV7-2	.	CASSFTGLAGGLRGETQYF	TGTGCCAGCAGCTTTACGGGGCTAGCGGGGGGCCTGAGGGGTGAGACCCAGTACTTC
TRBJ2-5	.	TRBV12-5	.	CASGLVAGETQYF	TGTGCTAGTGGTTTGGTCGCGGGGGAGACCCAGTACTTC
TRBJ2-6	.	TRBV15	few	CATSRVGTRSGANVLTF	TGTGCCACCAGCAGAGTTGGGACACGCTCTGGGGCCAACGTCCTGACTTTC
TRBJ1-2	TRBD1	TRBV19	few	CASSMDREDRTF	TGTGCCAGTAGTATGGACAGGGAGGATAGGACCTTC
TRBJ1-6	.	TRBV6-5	few	CASSFTNPNNSPLHF	TGTGCCAGCAGTTTTACGAATCCGAATAATTCACCCCTCCACTTT
TRBJ1-2	.	TRBV6-1	.	CASRTQGTDGYTF	TGTGCCAGCAGAACACAGGGAACCGATGGCTACACCTTC
TRBJ2-3	.	TRBV20-1	few	CSARGGHGFPPDTQYF	TGCAGTGCTAGGGGGGGCCACGGTTTCCCCCCAGATACGCAGTATTTT
TRBJ1-2	.	TRBV20-1	.	CSARDLTAGGDTF	TGCAGTGCTAGAGACCTGACAGCGGGTGGTGACACCTTC
TRBJ1-2	.	TRBV28	few	CASSFPPGDNYGYTF	TGTGCCAGCAGTTTCCCTCCCGGGGATAACTATGGCTACACCTTC
TRBJ1-2	.	TRBV11-1	.	CASSLSGTPGYTF	TGTGCCAGCAGCTTGTCCGGGACACCAGGCTACACCTTC
TRBJ2-7	.	TRBV20-1	.	CSAPGRAGDSSYEQYF	TGCAGTGCCCCCGGGAGGGCGGGGGACAGCTCCTACGAGCAGTACTTC
TRBJ2-5	.	TRBV10-1	.	CASSESGAGKETQYF	TGCGCCAGCAGTGAGTCGGGGGCAGGGAAAGAGACCCAGTACTTC
TRBJ2-7	TRBD1	TRBV6-1	.	CASSADRAYEQYF	TGTGCCAGCAGCGCAGACAGGGCCTACGAGCAGTACTTC
TRBJ2-7	.	TRBV5-1	.	CASSLDPGREQYF	TGCGCCAGCAGCTTGGATCCAGGACGGGAGCAGTACTTC
TRBJ2-6	.	TRBV11-3	.	CASSFSGKSGANVLTF	TGTGCCAGCAGCTTTTCAGGGAAGTCTGGGGCCAACGTCCTGACTTTC
TRBJ1-1	.	TRBV7-2	.	CASSLAHLNTEAFF	TGTGCCAGCAGCTTAGCCCACCTGAACACTGAAGCTTTCTTT
TRBJ1-5	TRBD1	TRBV19	few	CASMDQDRANQPQHF	TGTGCCAGTATGGATCAAGACAGGGCCAATCAGCCCCAGCATTTT
TRBJ2-2	.	TRBV20-1	few	CSARADTNTGELFF	TGCAGTGCCAGAGCGGATACGAACACCGGGGAGCTGTTTTTT
TRBJ1-5	TRBD1	TRBV10-3	.	CAISESKTGGIQPQHF	TGTGCCATCAGTGAGTCGAAAACAGGGGGCATTCAGCCCCAGCATTTT
TRBJ2-5	TRBD1	TRBV5-4	.	CASRLGQQETQYF	TGTGCTAGTAGGTTGGGACAGCAAGAGACCCAGTACTTC
TRBJ1-6	.	TRBV12-3/TRBV12-4	.	CASSPGGSSYNSPLHF	TGTGCCAGCAGCCCCGGGGGCAGCTCCTATAATTCACCCCTCCACTTT